The T cell receptor (beta chain) under discussion was sequenced for a study of cytomegalovirus exposure and HLA in healthy donors. General study findings and limits: A few CMV-associated chains proved CMV antigen-specific in vitro. Rare TCR sequences predominated, though certain public TCRs were found in many donors. Cytomegalovirus-associated status was assigned to approximately 160 TCR beta chains. It was found in a later analysis that first-cohort TCR clusters tended to co-occur in the 100 to 150 validation repertoires.

The CDR3 has 11 amino acids. V was cut by 10 bases and J by 9 bases, with 16 bases left in between. The germline CDR1 and CDR2 sequences are SNHLY and FYNNEI. As concerns this clone: The antigen remains undetermined.

Data came from immunoSEQ multiplex PCR; TCRdb stores just in-frame clones and leaves some out. Here the sample spans tens of thousands of clones, around 94% being singletons. The chain couples TRBV2 to TRBJ2-7; the D gene is possibly TRBD1 (5 bases). Specimen: PBMCs. The clonotype was recovered from a woman in her late teens or twenties in good health and CMV-seropositive. The CDR3 sequence: CATSTDIVQYF. The CDR3 region has the DNA TGTGCCACCTCGACAGACATTGTGCAGTACTTC.